This T cell receptor beta chain was profiled in a study of identifying expanded T cells in peripheral blood. General study findings and limits: About 1.2 clones differed between technical replicates, versus about 15 and 19 over time. Across healthy donors, higher total template counts meant significantly greater approximately 2-week count variance.

Collection occurred without any documented infections or immune events in donors. Profiled with immunoSEQ multiplex PCR; TCRdb holds only in-frame clones, not every one. The profile covers over 75,000 clones, with about 87% appearing a single time and 4% to 4.5% taken by the ten largest. As regards this clone: As yet, its antigen is unknown. One junction end disagrees with the germline gene, perhaps due to a read error.

The CDR3 has 14 residues. Per germline, CDR1 SGHTA and CDR2 FQGNSA. Sequenced sample: blood. The chain couples TRBV7-2 to TRBJ2-5; 8 nucleotides agree with TRBD2. The TCR originated in a person aged 18 to 70 in good health. CDR3 region: CASSLAGGAKTQYF. CDR3 sequence (DNA): TGTGCCAGCAGCCTAGCCGGGGGGGCGAAGACCCAGTACTTC.